The 31 T cell receptor beta chains below come from one sample, sequenced in a study of CD8+ T cells in alopecia areata (dated by TCRdb to the late 2010s). The library was made by the immunoSEQ multiplex PCR assay. RNA was extracted from all samples and reverse transcribed into cDNA, which served as template for TCR sequencing. TCRdb stores this immuneACCESS table with in-frame sequences only. Part of the clones is absent; in the studies checked, under half of the shortfall reflects unresolved V genes, and no reason is known for the rest. The sample contains just over 150,000 clones, less than 70% of them found a single time. Around 0.9% of the sample is held by the ten biggest clonotypes. Interpreted using the paper, the time point label stands for: 4 weeks on oral tofacitinib. The intended sense of this specimen's treatment or condition label: oral pan-JAK inhibitor, 5-10 mg twice daily. Sequences were derived from CD4+ T cells sorted from blood, sampled at week 4, from a patient treated with tofacitinib. The receptors stem from a human donor with alopecia areata.

The J gene is TRBJ2-1, the V gene TRBV5-1, with TRBD1 matching over 9 bases. V dropped 3 bases and J dropped 7; count of bases not matched to a gene: 11. The CDR3 has 16 amino acids. The V gene's germline CDR1 is SGHRS and CDR2 YFSETQ. This CDR3 is CASSSKAGTGWNEQFF. CDR3 bases: TGCGCCAGCAGCTCGAAAGCCGGGACAGGGTGGAATGAGCAGTTCTTC.

This clone was observed once. V and J are TRBV9 and TRBJ2-6, with TRBD2 as a possible D gene (5 bases). Germline assignment: CDR1 SGDLS and CDR2 YYNGEE. V was shortened by 0 bases and J by 6 bases, with 10 bases between the two germline ends. The CDR3 totals 15 residues. The CDR3 is CASSVGWRTANVLTF. As DNA, the CDR3 is TGTGCCAGCAGCGTAGGGTGGAGGACGGCCAACGTCCTGACTTTC.

A few counts support this clone. The J gene is TRBJ2-1, the V gene TRBV7-2, with 10 bases matching TRBD2. The junction had 5 bases not matched to a gene; V was cut back by 4 bases and J by 8 bases. The germline V gene has CDR1 SGHTA and CDR2 FQGNSA. This CDR3 is built from 14 residues. This CDR3 reads CASSYGTSVDEQFF. The CDR3 nucleotides read TGTGCCAGCAGCTACGGGACTAGCGTTGATGAGCAGTTCTTC.

The sample holds a few counts of this clone. V usage is TRBV6-6 and J usage is TRBJ2-1; tentative D call: TRBD2 (5 bases). The ends were cut back, 9 bases at V and 3 bases at J, with 12 bases in the middle. CDR3 length equals 13 residues. The germline gives CDR1 MNHNY, CDR2 SVGAGI (reference sequence). The CDR3 region is CASNRRDYNEQFF. CDR3 sequence (DNA): TGTGCCAGTAACCGTCGGGACTACAATGAGCAGTTCTTC.

The rearrangement links TRBV29-1 to TRBJ2-1, with TRBD1 identical over 7 bases. The J segment lost 9 bases and the V segment lost 6 bases, leaving 11 bases of the junction unmatched. Germline V gene sequence: CDR1 SQVTM, CDR2 ANQGSEA. This CDR3 region has 13 residues. CDR3 residues: CSVETGWGSEQFF. DNA of the CDR3: TGCAGCGTGGAGACAGGGTGGGGAAGTGAGCAGTTCTTC.

This clone was picked up one time. The CDR3 loop is CAWSVKGQSSGNTIYF. The CDR3 DNA reads TGTGCCTGGAGTGTGAAGGGACAGAGCTCTGGAAACACCATATATTTT. The chain couples TRBV30 to TRBJ1-3; 7 bases line up with TRBD1. Germline CDR1 and CDR2: GTSNPN and SVGIG (reference sequence). With 0 bases clipped from V and 0 bases from J, the junction kept 5 bases outside the gene matches. The CDR3 is 16 residues long.

The gene calls are TRBV5-6 and TRBJ2-2, with TRBD2 identical over 12 bases. The V gene end was trimmed by 4 bases and the J gene end by 0 bases; junction bases not matched to a gene: 4. CDR1 SGHDT and CDR2 YYEEEE come from the germline V gene. The CDR3 runs to 17 residues. The CDR3 DNA follows: TGTGCCAGCAGCAGCCTAGCGGGGGGGCCGAACACCGGGGAGCTGTTTTTT. Its translation is CASSSLAGGPNTGELFF.

This clone appeared a few times. The J gene is TRBJ1-1, the V gene TRBV29-1; D gene ambiguous. The CDR3 has 13 residues. The germline gives CDR1 SQVTM, CDR2 ANQGSEA. V lost 0 bases, J lost 0 bases, and 5 bases lay in between. In nucleotides, the CDR3 is TGCAGCGTTGAAGAGGGTTTGAACACTGAAGCTTTCTTT. Protein sequence: CSVEEGLNTEAFF.

The chain is built from TRBV6-6 and TRBJ1-5; 7 positions agree with TRBD1. The CDR3 spans 16 residues. V lost 5 bases, J lost 0 bases, and 7 bases stayed unmatched. Germline CDR1 reads MNHNY; CDR2 reads SVGAGI (reference sequence). In DNA form, the CDR3 reads TGTGCCAGCAGTCGGGACAGAGGGAATAGCAATCAGCCCCAGCATTTT. This codes for CASSRDRGNSNQPQHF.

This clone has more than one count but fewer than ten. Different DNA sequences within this sample yield the same CDR3. The chain employs TRBV30 and TRBJ1-3; no reliable D call. The CDR3 is 13 amino acids. Trimming cost V 0 bases and J 0 bases, with 3 bases left between them. The germline V gene encodes CDR1 GTSNPN and CDR2 SVGIG (reference sequence). The CDR3 here is CAWSVLSGNTIYF. The CDR3 DNA follows: TGTGCCTGGAGTGTACTCTCTGGAAACACCATATATTTT.

V is TRBV7-9 and J is TRBJ1-4, with TRBD1 as a possible D gene (6 bases). Germline V gene sequence: CDR1 SEHNR, CDR2 FQNEAQ (reference sequence). This CDR3 has 11 amino acids. V lost 5 bases and J 8 bases, leaving 6 bases between the germline ends. CDR3 sequence (DNA): TGTGCCAGCAGCACAGGGGAAAAACTGTTTTTT. Encoded protein: CASSTGEKLFF.

The CDR3 sequence: CSPARQGDDYGYTF. Written as DNA, the CDR3 is TGCAGCCCTGCAAGGCAGGGGGATGACTATGGCTACACCTTC. This chain links TRBV29-1 with TRBJ1-2; 7 bases match TRBD1. Germline V gives CDR1 SQVTM, CDR2 ANQGSEA. The length of the CDR3 is 14 residues. Unmatched junction bases numbered 12, after V lost 8 bases and J lost 3 bases.

The chain combines TRBV2 with TRBJ2-1; 9 bases line up with TRBD1. Trimming at V came to 9 bases and at J to 4 bases, leaving 16 bases not matched to a gene. CDR1 and CDR2 (germline): SNHLY, FYNNEI. The CDR3 is 17 amino acids. For the CDR3, the DNA is TGTGCCAGTCTTCCGGGGTCCACAGGGGGCGCATACAATGAGCAGTTCTTC. Amino acid sequence: CASLPGSTGGAYNEQFF.

J is TRBJ1-3 and V is TRBV18; unclear D gene. Germline CDR1 KGHSH, CDR2 LQKENI. Trimming shortened V by 4 bases and J by 2 bases, and 15 bases separated the two germline ends. CDR3 length equals 16 residues. The CDR3: CASSRLSDVTGNTIYF. Here the CDR3 DNA reads TGTGCCAGCTCACGTCTATCGGACGTAACTGGAAACACCATATATTTT.

This clone was recorded once. The V call is TRBV19, the J call TRBJ1-5, with 9 bases aligning to TRBD1. The trim removed 7 bases at V and 5 bases at J, leaving 6 bases unmatched. The CDR3 is made up of 14 amino acids. CDR1 is LNHDA, CDR2 SQIVND, per germline (reference sequence). The CDR3 loop reads CASTPTGGHQPQHF. The CDR3 nucleotides read TGTGCCAGTACCCCGACAGGGGGGCATCAGCCCCAGCATTTT.

The chain combines TRBV29-1 with TRBJ1-2, with 7 bases matching TRBD1. The CDR3 has 14 amino acids. V trimming: 4 bases; J trimming: 2 bases; junction bases outside the gene matches: 7. Germline assignment: CDR1 SQVTM and CDR2 ANQGSEA. The CDR3 sequence is CSVGKGAHNYGYTF. For the CDR3, the DNA is TGCAGCGTTGGAAAGGGGGCACACAACTATGGCTACACCTTC. Based on the CDR3 plus reference TRBV29-1 and TRBJ1-2, the full variable domain is SAVISQKPSRDICQRGTSLTIQCQVDSQVTMMFWYRQQPGQSLTLIATANQGSEATYESGFVIDKFPISRPNLTFSTLTVSNMSPEDSSIYLCSVGKGAHNYGYTFGSGTRLTVV.

The chain is built from TRBV29-1 and TRBJ1-1, with D perhaps matching TRBD1 (6 bases). Per germline, CDR1 SQVTM and CDR2 ANQGSEA. This CDR3 contains 16 residues. V lost 7 bases and J lost 0, with 21 bases in between. The CDR3 nucleotides read TGCAGCGCGGCCGGGACACGCGGTTACATGAACACTGAAGCTTTCTTT. The encoded protein is CSAAGTRGYMNTEAFF.

This clone occurred a few times. The chain employs TRBV7-6 and TRBJ1-1; TRBD1 is a possible D gene (5 bases). The germline gives CDR1 SGHVS, CDR2 FNYEAQ. There are 16 residues in the CDR3. Trimming removed 0 bases at V and 1 base at J, with 12 bases between. The CDR3 nucleotides read TGTGCCAGCAGCTTAGCGGGGGGACTCACGAACACTGAAGCTTTCTTT. Amino acid sequence: CASSLAGGLTNTEAFF.

V is TRBV7-2 and J is TRBJ1-2, with D uncertain. Trimming took off 5 bases at V and 4 bases at J, with 11 bases between the two ends. Germline lookup yields CDR1 SGHTA and CDR2 FQGNSA. This CDR3 is 13 amino acids long. The CDR3 DNA sequence: TGTGCCAGCAGCCCACGGAAAGGCTATGGCTACACCTTC. Translated, it gives CASSPRKGYGYTF.

This clone was detected many times. The V call is TRBV5-5, the J call TRBJ2-2; maybe TRBD1 (6 bases). In germline, CDR1 is SGHKS, CDR2 YYEKEE (reference sequence). Trimming shortened V by 1 base and J by 6 bases, and 16 bases separated the two germline ends. The CDR3 runs to 16 residues. The CDR3: CASSLQTGIRSGELFF. DNA for the CDR3: TGTGCCAGCAGCTTGCAAACAGGGATAAGGTCCGGGGAGCTGTTTTTT. Full variable domain (missing parts from reference TRBV5-5 and TRBJ2-2): DAGVTQSPTHLIKTRGQQVTLRCSPISGHKSVSWYQQVLGQGPQFIFQYYEKEERGRGNFPDRFSARQFPNYSSELNVNALLLGDSALYLCASSLQTGIRSGELFFGEGSRLTVL.

The chain couples TRBV5-4 to TRBJ2-7; 8 positions match TRBD1. The junction had 9 bases not matched to a gene; V was cut back by 4 bases and J by 0 bases. In germline, CDR1 is SGHNT, CDR2 YYREEE (reference sequence). The CDR3 covers 16 residues. CDR3 residues: CASSEKTGDSSYEQYF. Here the CDR3 DNA reads TGTGCCAGCAGCGAAAAGACAGGGGACAGCTCCTACGAGCAGTACTTC.

This clone was detected a few times. The chain has TRBV27 and TRBJ2-7, with 11 positions matching TRBD2. Germline loops: CDR1 MNHEY, CDR2 SMNVEV (reference sequence). With 4 bases clipped from V and 2 bases from J, the junction kept 4 bases outside the gene matches. The CDR3 covers 15 residues. CDR3 nucleotide sequence: TGTGCCAGCAGTTGGCTAGCGGGGGGCCCCTACGAGCAGTACTTC. This translates into CASSWLAGGPYEQYF.

The genes are TRBV18 and TRBJ1-5; no definite D call. Trimming cost V 3 bases and J 0 bases, with 15 bases left between them. CDR1 and CDR2 (germline): KGHSH, LQKENI. CDR3 length: 17 residues. The DNA of the CDR3 is TGTGCCAGCTCACCTAGCAGGACGGGATATAGCAATCAGCCCCAGCATTTT. Amino acid sequence: CASSPSRTGYSNQPQHF.

The chain recombines TRBV6-5 with TRBJ1-1, with D possibly TRBD1 on 5 matching bases. Germline V gives CDR1 MNHEY, CDR2 SVGAGI. This CDR3 has 13 amino acids. With 5 bases removed from V and 6 bases from J, the gap between germline ends came to 13 bases. The CDR3 nucleotides read TGTGCCAGCAGTGTTACTCTACAGGCTGAAGCTTTCTTT. This gives the protein CASSVTLQAEAFF.

This chain links TRBV27 with TRBJ2-7; no reliable D call. V lost 3 bases and J 4 bases, leaving 13 bases between the germline ends. Germline V lookup: CDR1 MNHEY, CDR2 SMNVEV (reference sequence). The CDR3 covers 14 residues. The CDR3 sequence is CASSFVSPAYEQYF. In DNA, the CDR3 is TGTGCCAGCAGTTTCGTCTCACCAGCTTACGAGCAGTACTTC.

As to this clone: Additional DNA sequences in this sample encode the identical CDR3. This chain joins TRBV30 and TRBJ1-3; D might be TRBD1 (6 bases). The V and J ends lost 5 bases and 0 bases respectively, with 11 bases between them. Looked up from germline, CDR1 is GTSNPN and CDR2 is SVGIG (reference sequence). The CDR3 is 14 amino acids. Here the CDR3 reads CAWVGQLSGNTIYF. For the CDR3, the DNA is TGTGCCTGGGTGGGACAACTCTCTGGAAACACCATATATTTT.

This clone showed up just a few times. V is TRBV18 and J is TRBJ1-6, with a tentative D call TRBD1 (5 bases). V lost 2 bases and J 8 bases, leaving 10 bases between the germline ends. The CDR3 loop spans 14 amino acids. Germline CDR1 and CDR2: KGHSH and LQKENI. In DNA, the CDR3 is TGTGCCAGCTCACCAGGGGGTGCTGATTCACCCCTCCACTTT. As protein: CASSPGGADSPLHF.

This chain uses TRBV30 with TRBJ1-5, with unresolved D. In germline, CDR1 is GTSNPN, CDR2 SVGIG (reference sequence). V was trimmed by 0 bases and J by 2 bases, leaving 11 bases between them. The length of the CDR3 is 15 residues. The CDR3 loop is CAWSVASGGNQPQHF. The CDR3, as DNA: TGTGCCTGGAGTGTTGCCTCCGGAGGCAATCAGCCCCAGCATTTT.

CDR3 in DNA: TGTGCCAGCAGCGCCGACAGGGCGAGCATTCAGTACTTC. It specifies CASSADRASIQYF. The rearrangement uses TRBV14 and TRBJ2-4; 7 nucleotides align to TRBD1. This CDR3 comprises 13 residues. Germline CDR1 is SGHDN and CDR2 is FVKESK. V was pared by 5 bases and J by 9 bases, with 7 bases of the junction left unmatched.

V is TRBV2 and J is TRBJ2-5; D remains ambiguous. Germline V gives CDR1 SNHLY, CDR2 FYNNEI. V was shortened by 10 bases and J by 5 bases, with 17 bases between the two germline ends. CDR3 length equals 13 residues. CDR3 sequence (DNA): TGTGCCATAAGCAGGACCCTTGGGGAGACCCAGTACTTC. Protein product: CAISRTLGETQYF.

The chain joins TRBV7-3 to TRBJ2-3, with D perhaps being TRBD1 or TRBD2 (5 bases each). The ends were cut back, 8 bases at V and 2 bases at J, with 14 bases in the middle. There are 14 residues in the CDR3. Per the germline V gene, CDR1 is SGHTA and CDR2 is FQGTGA. In DNA form, the CDR3 reads TGTGCCAGCCGCGAGGGGTCATCCACAGATACGCAGTATTTT. Translated: CASREGSSTDTQYF.